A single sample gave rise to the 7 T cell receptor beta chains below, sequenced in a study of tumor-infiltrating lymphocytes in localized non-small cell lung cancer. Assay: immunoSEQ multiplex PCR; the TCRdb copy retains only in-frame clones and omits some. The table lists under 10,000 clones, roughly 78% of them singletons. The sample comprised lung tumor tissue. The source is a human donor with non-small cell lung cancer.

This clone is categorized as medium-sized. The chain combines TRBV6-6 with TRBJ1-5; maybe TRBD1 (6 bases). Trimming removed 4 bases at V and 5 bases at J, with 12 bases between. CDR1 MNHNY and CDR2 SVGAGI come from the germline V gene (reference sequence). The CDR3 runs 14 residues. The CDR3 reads CASSSRSGDQPQHF. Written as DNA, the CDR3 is TGTGCCAGCAGTTCGCGATCAGGGGATCAGCCCCAGCATTTT.

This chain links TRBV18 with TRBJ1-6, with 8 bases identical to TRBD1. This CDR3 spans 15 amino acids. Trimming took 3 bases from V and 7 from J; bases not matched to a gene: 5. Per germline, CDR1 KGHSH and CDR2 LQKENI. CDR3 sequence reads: CASSPLTGENSPLHF. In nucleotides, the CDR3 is TGTGCCAGCTCACCCCTGACAGGGGAGAATTCACCCCTCCACTTT.

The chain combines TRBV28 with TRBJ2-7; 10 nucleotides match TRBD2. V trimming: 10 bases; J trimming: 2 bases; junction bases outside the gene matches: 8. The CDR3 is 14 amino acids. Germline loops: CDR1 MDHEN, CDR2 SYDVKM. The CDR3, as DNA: TGTGCCACCCTAAGTAGCGGGAGGCCCTACGAGCAGTACTTC. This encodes CATLSSGRPYEQYF. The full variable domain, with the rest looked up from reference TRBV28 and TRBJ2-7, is DVKVTQSSRYLVKRTGEKVFLECVQDMDHENMFWYRQDPGLGLRLIYFSYDVKMKEKGDIPEGYSVSREKKERFSLILESASTNQTSMYLCATLSSGRPYEQYFGPGTRLTVT.

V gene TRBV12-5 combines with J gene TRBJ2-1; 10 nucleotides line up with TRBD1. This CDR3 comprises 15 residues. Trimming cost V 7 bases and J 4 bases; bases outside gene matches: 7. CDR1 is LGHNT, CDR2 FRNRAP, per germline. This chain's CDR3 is CASAVDRGSYNEQFF. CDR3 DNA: TGTGCTAGTGCCGTGGACAGGGGGTCATACAATGAGCAGTTCTTC. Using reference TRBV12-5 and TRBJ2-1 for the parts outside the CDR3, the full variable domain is DARVTQTPRHKVTEMGQEVTMRCQPILGHNTVFWYRQTMMQGLELLAYFRNRAPLDDSGMPKDRFSAEMPDATLATLKIQPSEPRDSAVYFCASAVDRGSYNEQFFGPGTRLTVL.

CDR3 sequence reads: CASSLQGVNTEAFF. CDR3 sequence (DNA): TGTGCCAGCAGCTTACAGGGGGTTAACACTGAAGCTTTCTTT. The chain carries TRBV7-8 and TRBJ1-1; 7 bases are a match to TRBD1. The V gene's germline CDR1 is SGHVS and CDR2 FQNEAQ. The CDR3 is made up of 14 amino acids. V shed 2 bases and J 2 bases; nucleotides not matched to a gene: 2. Together with reference TRBV7-8 and TRBJ1-1, the CDR3 gives the full variable domain: GAGVSQSPRYKVAKRGQDVALRCDPISGHVSLFWYQQALGQGPEFLTYFQNEAQLDKSGLPSDRFFAERPEGSVSTLKIQRTQQEDSAVYLCASSLQGVNTEAFFGQGTRLTVV.

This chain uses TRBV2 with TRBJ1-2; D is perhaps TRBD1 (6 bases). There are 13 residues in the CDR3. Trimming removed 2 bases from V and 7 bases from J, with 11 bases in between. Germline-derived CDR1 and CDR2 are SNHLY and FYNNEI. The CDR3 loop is CASSERGASGYTF. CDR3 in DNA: TGTGCCAGCAGTGAACGGGGGGCGAGTGGCTACACCTTC. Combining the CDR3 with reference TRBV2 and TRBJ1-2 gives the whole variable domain EPEVTQTPSHQVTQMGQEVILRCVPISNHLYFYWYRQILGQKVEFLVSFYNNEISEKSEIFDDQFSVERPDGSNFTLKIRSTKLEDSAMYFCASSERGASGYTFGSGTRLTVV.

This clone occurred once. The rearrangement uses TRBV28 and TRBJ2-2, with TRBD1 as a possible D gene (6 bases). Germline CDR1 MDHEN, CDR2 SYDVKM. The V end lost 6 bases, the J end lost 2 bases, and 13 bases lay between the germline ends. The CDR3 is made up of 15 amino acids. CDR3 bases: TGTGCCAGCAGACGGACAGAAATCAACACCGGGGAGCTGTTTTTT. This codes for CASRRTEINTGELFF.